The 27 T cell receptor beta chains listed next were all sequenced from one sample in a study of shared clonotypes between healthy human individuals. CD45RO-negative CD8 cells positively selected for CCR7 made up the naive population, which excluded terminally differentiated effector memory CD45RA+ cells. Assay used: immunoSEQ multiplex PCR; TCRdb lists only in-frame clones, some missing. The sample comprises around 2.1 million clones, about 92% of which are singletons, and 1.7% rests with the top ten. Sequenced sample: naive CD8+ T cells from PBMCs. The receptor source for this set is a man younger than 35 in good health. Some clones in this sample may be carry-over from other donors' samples.

The V gene is TRBV4-1, the J gene TRBJ2-1; weak D call: TRBD1 (6 bases). The CDR3 is 17 residues long. The V gene's germline CDR1 is MGHRA and CDR2 YSYEKL. Trimming stripped 0 bases from V and 0 bases from J, with 12 bases between. As DNA, the CDR3 is TGCGCCAGCAGCCAAGATAGGGGGAGACTCTCCTACAATGAGCAGTTCTTC. Translation: CASSQDRGRLSYNEQFF.

This chain connects TRBV6-6 to TRBJ1-3; perhaps TRBD1 as D (5 bases). CDR3 length equals 15 residues. Trimming stripped 2 bases from V and 5 bases from J, with 13 bases between. Germline loops: CDR1 MNHNY, CDR2 SVGAGI (reference sequence). CDR3: CASSYSAGTRNTIYF. The DNA for the CDR3 is TGTGCCAGCAGTTACAGTGCTGGGACCCGAAACACCATATATTTT.

The chain joins TRBV28 to TRBJ2-1; 13 nucleotides match TRBD2. With V trimmed by 11 bases and J by 9 bases, 4 bases remained unmatched. Germline CDR1 reads MDHEN; CDR2 reads SYDVKM. The CDR3 sequence is 12 residues long. This CDR3 reads CAGLAGDGEQFF. The CDR3 nucleotides are TGTGCCGGACTAGCGGGAGACGGTGAGCAGTTCTTC.

This clone was recorded once. The same CDR3 arises from other DNA sequences in this sample as well. The chain uses TRBV27 and TRBJ2-7, with TRBD1 matching over 7 bases. Trimming cost V 3 bases and J 2 bases; bases outside gene matches: 4. Per germline, CDR1 MNHEY and CDR2 SMNVEV (reference sequence). This CDR3 spans 14 amino acids. The DNA for the CDR3 is TGTGCCAGCAGTTTTAGGACAGGAACCTACGAGCAGTACTTC. Its translation: CASSFRTGTYEQYF.

V and J are TRBV4-3 and TRBJ2-1; 12 nucleotides agree with TRBD2. J was trimmed by 4 bases and V by 6 bases; bases with no gene match: 4. The CDR3 length is 15 residues. The V gene's germline CDR1 is LGHNA and CDR2 YSLEER. The DNA of the CDR3 is TGCGCCAGCAGGTCGGGACTAGCGGGTTACAATGAGCAGTTCTTC. Translation gives CASRSGLAGYNEQFF.

This rearrangement joins TRBV9 to TRBJ2-3; possible D gene TRBD2, 6 bases. The CDR3 runs to 13 residues. V lost 5 bases to trimming and J lost 2 bases, with 9 bases between them. Germline V gives CDR1 SGDLS, CDR2 YYNGEE. CDR3 sequence: CASSPGVTDTQYF. The CDR3 nucleotides are TGTGCCAGCAGTCCGGGGGTCACAGATACGCAGTATTTT.

The V gene is TRBV11-3, the J gene TRBJ2-3, with D uncertain. This CDR3 is built from 13 residues. The V end was cut by 3 bases, the J end by 0 bases, with 4 bases between. The V gene's germline CDR1 is SGHNT and CDR2 YENEEA. In DNA, the CDR3 is TGTGCCAGCAGCTTCATCAGCACAGATACGCAGTATTTT. Its translation: CASSFISTDTQYF.

CDR3 protein: CATSRDRPGLGYGYTF. Here the CDR3 DNA reads TGTGCCACCAGCAGAGATCGCCCGGGTCTCGGCTATGGCTACACCTTC. This chain uses TRBV15 with TRBJ1-2; D gene unclear. Per the germline V gene, CDR1 is LNHNV and CDR2 is YYDKDF (reference sequence). CDR3 length: 16 residues. The V and J ends lost 0 bases and 4 bases respectively, with 15 bases between them.

V and J are TRBV7-9 and TRBJ1-1, with 8 bases that match TRBD1. The V segment lost 5 bases and the J segment 0 bases; nucleotides outside the gene matches: 5. There are 15 residues in the CDR3. Per germline, CDR1 SEHNR and CDR2 FQNEAQ (reference sequence). CDR3 in amino acids: CASSAPGQVNTEAFF. As DNA, the CDR3 is TGTGCCAGCAGCGCTCCGGGACAGGTGAACACTGAAGCTTTCTTT.

As DNA, the CDR3 is TGTGCCAGCAGCTTAAGAGGCAGCTACGAGCAGTACTTC. Its translation is CASSLRGSYEQYF. The V and J genes are TRBV13 and TRBJ2-7, with no clear D. This CDR3 contains 13 residues. Trimming removed 2 bases from V and 3 bases from J, with 8 bases in between. Germline CDR1 reads PRHDT; CDR2 reads FYEKMQ (reference sequence).

In DNA, the CDR3 is TGCGCCAGCAGCCAAGTAGGAGGGGTGGTTCAGCCCCAGCATTTT. It yields the protein CASSQVGGVVQPQHF. This chain links TRBV4-1 with TRBJ1-5, with a weak D call TRBD1 (5 bases). This CDR3 comprises 15 residues. The V and J ends lost 1 base and 6 bases respectively, with 13 bases between them. From germline, CDR1 is MGHRA and CDR2 YSYEKL.

This sequence joins TRBV28 and TRBJ2-7, with 11 positions matching TRBD2. The CDR3 spans 17 residues. The germline V gene has CDR1 MDHEN and CDR2 SYDVKM. Trimming removed 4 bases from V and 0 bases from J; junction bases left unmatched: 8. The CDR3 nucleotides are TGTGCCAGCAGTTCCCACACTAGCGGGAGAATCTCCTACGAGCAGTACTTC. It translates to CASSSHTSGRISYEQYF.

The genes are TRBV7-6 and TRBJ2-7, with 14 nucleotides matching TRBD2. J was trimmed by 4 bases and V by 3 bases; bases with no gene match: 5. Germline V gene data show CDR1 as SGHVS and CDR2 as FNYEAQ. This CDR3 contains 16 residues. The chain's CDR3 is CASSFVGTSGSYEQYF. The DNA of the CDR3 is TGTGCCAGCAGCTTTGTAGGGACTAGCGGGAGTTACGAGCAGTACTTC.

The rearrangement uses TRBV7-9 and TRBJ1-1, with D perhaps TRBD1 (5 bases). Germline V gene data show CDR1 as SEHNR and CDR2 as FQNEAQ (reference sequence). V dropped 1 base and J dropped 4 bases, with 10 bases sitting between them. The CDR3 length is 14 residues. The CDR3 DNA follows: TGTGCCAGCAGCTTAGGCGGGACGGGCACTGAAGCTTTCTTT. Its protein product is CASSLGGTGTEAFF.

The genes are TRBV10-3 and TRBJ2-7; TRBD2 is a possible D gene (7 bases). V was cut by 3 bases and J by 2 bases, with 14 bases left in between. Per germline, CDR1 ENHRY and CDR2 SYGVKD. This CDR3 spans 15 amino acids. In nucleotides, the CDR3 is TGTGCCATCAGTGACCCCGGGGAGGGGGCCTACGAGCAGTACTTC. It yields the protein CAISDPGEGAYEQYF.

Comments on this clone: The same CDR3 can be traced to other DNA sequences in this sample. The J gene is TRBJ2-1, the V gene TRBV29-1; 8 nucleotides agree with TRBD2. Germline V lookup: CDR1 SQVTM, CDR2 ANQGSEA. This CDR3 is built from 15 residues. The V segment lost 7 bases and the J segment 0 bases; nucleotides outside the gene matches: 8. The CDR3 coding sequence is TGCAGCGCCGCCCCCGGACTAGCCTCCTACAATGAGCAGTTCTTC. Protein sequence: CSAAPGLASYNEQFF.

This sequence joins TRBV5-6 and TRBJ2-1; maybe TRBD2 (5 bases). The V and J ends lost 0 bases and 0 bases respectively, with 10 bases between them. CDR3 length equals 16 residues. From germline, CDR1 is SGHDT and CDR2 YYEEEE. This CDR3 is CASSLVSEGSYNEQFF. The CDR3 DNA reads TGTGCCAGCAGCTTGGTGAGCGAGGGCTCCTACAATGAGCAGTTCTTC. Together with reference TRBV5-6 and TRBJ2-1, the CDR3 gives the full variable domain: DAGVTQSPTHLIKTRGQQVTLRCSPKSGHDTVSWYQQALGQGPQFIFQYYEEEERQRGNFPDRFSGHQFPNYSSELNVNALLLGDSALYLCASSLVSEGSYNEQFFGPGTRLTVL.

The J gene is TRBJ2-5, the V gene TRBV5-6, with unresolved D. Germline values: CDR1 SGHDT, CDR2 YYEEEE. This CDR3 comprises 13 residues. The V end lost 5 bases, the J end lost 5 bases, and 13 bases lay between the germline ends. The CDR3 nucleotides read TGTGCCAGCAGAGTTGGATCTGTGGAGACCCAGTACTTC. Residues: CASRVGSVETQYF.

This chain connects TRBV27 to TRBJ2-1; 12 positions match TRBD1. The junction had 9 bases not matched to a gene; V was cut back by 8 bases and J by 10 bases. Germline V CDR1 and CDR2: MNHEY, SMNVEV (reference sequence). The CDR3 covers 14 residues. This CDR3 reads CASLPGQGAGEQFF. The CDR3 DNA follows: TGTGCCAGCTTACCGGGACAGGGGGCAGGGGAGCAGTTCTTC.

The chain employs TRBV7-8 and TRBJ2-4; 12 bases fit TRBD2. With 5 bases clipped from V and 0 bases from J, the junction kept 8 bases outside the gene matches. The length of the CDR3 is 18 residues. The V gene's germline CDR1 is SGHVS and CDR2 FQNEAQ. The CDR3 nucleotides are TGTGCCAGCAGCCCCGGACTAGCGGGGATACTAGCCAAAAACATTCAGTACTTC. Protein: CASSPGLAGILAKNIQYF.

J is TRBJ2-2 and V is TRBV28, with a weak D call TRBD1 (6 bases). This CDR3 is built from 15 residues. V was cut by 3 bases and J by 4 bases, with 12 bases left in between. CDR1 is MDHEN, CDR2 SYDVKM, per germline. This CDR3 reads CASSLLRGGTGELFF. The CDR3 bases are TGTGCCAGCAGTTTGCTACGAGGGGGCACCGGGGAGCTGTTTTTT.

This chain joins TRBV19 and TRBJ2-5, with TRBD2 as a possible D gene (5 bases). The V gene's germline CDR1 is LNHDA and CDR2 SQIVND (reference sequence). The V gene lost 6 bases and the J gene lost 2 bases, with 10 bases spanning the gap. CDR3 size: 13 residues. CDR3 sequence (DNA): TGTGCCAGTAGCGGACTCGAACAAGAGACCCAGTACTTC. Its protein product is CASSGLEQETQYF.

The genes are TRBV9 and TRBJ2-1; 7 bases line up with TRBD1. J was trimmed by 9 bases and V by 0 bases; bases with no gene match: 9. The germline CDR1 and CDR2 sequences are SGDLS and YYNGEE. The CDR3 totals 15 residues. CDR3 bases: TGTGCCAGCAGCGTAGGACAGGGTCAAGGGGTTGAGCAGTTCTTC. Translation: CASSVGQGQGVEQFF. Variable domain in full (rest from reference TRBV9 and TRBJ2-1): DSGVTQTPKHLITATGQRVTLRCSPRSGDLSVYWYQQSLDQGLQFLIQYYNGEERAKGNILERFSAQQFPDLHSELNLSSLELGDSALYFCASSVGQGQGVEQFFGPGTRLTVL.

V gene TRBV28 combines with J gene TRBJ2-5; 11 bases agree with TRBD1. CDR3 length equals 16 residues. Germline CDR1 is MDHEN and CDR2 is SYDVKM. The V segment lost 7 bases and the J segment 5 bases; nucleotides outside the gene matches: 12. The CDR3 DNA follows: TGTGCCAGCACCCTTGGACAGGGGGCGGTAAGGGAGACCCAGTACTTC. It codes for CASTLGQGAVRETQYF.

V is TRBV28 and J is TRBJ2-5; 8 positions match TRBD2. The germline gives CDR1 MDHEN, CDR2 SYDVKM. The CDR3 extends over 14 amino acids. V lost 6 bases, J lost 3 bases, and 6 bases stayed unmatched. For the CDR3, the DNA is TGTGCCAGCAGCAAGCAGCGGGAGAAAGAGACCCAGTACTTC. As protein: CASSKQREKETQYF.

J is TRBJ2-5 and V is TRBV7-6; D is possibly TRBD1 (5 bases). This CDR3 contains 14 residues. Germline V gene sequence: CDR1 SGHVS, CDR2 FNYEAQ. V shed 2 bases and J shed 2 bases, with 9 bases lying between them. DNA for the CDR3: TGTGCCAGCAGCTTATTGGGGCAGCAAGAGACCCAGTACTTC. Amino acid sequence: CASSLLGQQETQYF.

The chain combines TRBV6-4 with TRBJ2-2; maybe TRBD1 (6 bases). V was shortened by 4 bases and J by 4 bases, with 16 bases between the two germline ends. The germline CDR1 and CDR2 sequences are MRHNA and SNTAGT. CDR3 length: 16 amino acids. The CDR3 DNA sequence: TGTGCCAGCAGTGTAGGATACAGGGAAGGCACCGGGGAGCTGTTTTTT. The encoded protein is CASSVGYREGTGELFF.